The sequence of this TCR beta chain was determined in a study of T-cell memory formation after mild COVID-19. General observations from the study: Second-wave clones peaking on day 37 lacked confirmed SARS-CoV-2 specificity. Clones shrinking between day 15 and 85 showed a balanced CD4/CD8 split, and those that grew later tilted toward CD4+. The study detected some responding clones in pre-infection memory, suggesting cross-reactive memory joined.

CDR1 is SGHDT, CDR2 YYEEEE, per germline. This CDR3 has 15 residues. This clonotype was seen many times. Its specificity is not known. At one end the junction does not follow the germline gene, possibly because of a read error. A 5'RACE reaction primed in the constant segment made cDNA libraries of TCR alpha and TCR beta, and these carried sample barcodes and UMIs. TCRdb reanalysed the 5' RACE reads using MiXCR and keeps one entry per CDR3 protein. The sample yields just under 550,000 distinct CDR3 sequences, over 20% seen once. The chain combines TRBV5-6 with TRBJ2-1; 8 bases map to TRBD1. This receptor was identified in an adult woman who had mild COVID-19 (a few samples of this study predate the infection). Cell type and time point are not known. Sequences were obtained from PBMCs or a T cell subset sorted from them (not recorded which). CDR3 bases: TGCGCCAGCAGCTCCGGGACAGGTTCCTACAATGAGCAGTTCTTC. As protein: CASSSGTGSYNEQFF.